This T cell receptor (beta chain) derives from a study of cytomegalovirus exposure and HLA in healthy donors. Study results and caveats: Earlier analysis looked at TCR beta V segments, and most were productive about 87% or about 30% of the time. In vitro checks showed that a few CMV-associated chains really do target CMV antigens. There were some public TCRs occurring in many donors, but most TCR sequences were rare. Clonal expansion, a later analysis showed, was greater in HLA-associated TCR beta chains than in equally common others.

PCR used 60 Vbeta primers and 13 Jbeta primers. Assay: immunoSEQ multiplex PCR; the TCRdb copy retains only in-frame clones and omits some. The table shows about 97,000 clones, with 65% to 75% occurring only once. Trimming left V 0 bases short and J 3 bases short, with 11 bases between. The CDR3 consists of 15 residues. Germline V gene sequence: CDR1 LGHNT, CDR2 FRNRAP. In the case of this clone: Its antigen is undetermined.

The chain is built from TRBV12-5 and TRBJ1-1; D might be TRBD1 (6 bases). Specimen: PBMCs. This TCR was sampled from a woman aged 40 to 50 in good health and CMV-seronegative. CDR3: CASGLVGRGDTEAFF. The CDR3 DNA follows: TGTGCTAGTGGTTTGGTTGGCAGGGGTGACACTGAAGCTTTCTTT.